Sequencing of this TCR beta chain was carried out in a study of blood T cell repertoires in COVID-19. The assay was immunoSEQ multiplex PCR, and TCRdb's table has in-frame clones only and misses some. The sample contains about 260,000 clones, over 70% of which appear only once. This CDR3 has 15 residues. After removal of 6 bases from V and 2 bases from J, the junction contained 5 bases not matched to a gene. CDR1 and CDR2 from the germline V gene are SNHLY and FYNNEI. The receptor's source is a woman aged 70-85 years with COVID-19, enrolled during active disease. The chain couples TRBV2 to TRBJ1-5; 9 bases are shared with TRBD1. The source material was peripheral blood. The CDR3, as DNA: TGTGCCAGCAGGCCGGACAGGGGAGGCAATCAGCCCCAGCATTTT. The encoded protein is CASRPDRGGNQPQHF.